This T cell receptor beta chain is from a study of T cells after yellow fever vaccination. Across the whole study: In the case of low-cell-number fractions, SMART-Seq v4 Ultra Low Input was used for preparation. Whole-study findings and limits: The secondary response peaked faster, at day 5 versus 15, but was weaker. Booster sampling recovered most clones from primary vaccination (96% CD4, approximately 90% CD8).

This CDR3 is built from 14 residues. In germline, CDR1 is SGHRS, CDR2 YFSETQ. The junction had 10 bases not matched to a gene; V was cut back by 7 bases and J by 4 bases. TCR cDNA was made by 5'RACE template switching, adding a universal primer site and UMIs. A single record per CDR3 protein comes from TCRdb applying MiXCR to the 5' RACE reads. The data show fewer than 450,000 distinct CDR3 sequences, approximately 10% seen once. As concerns this clonotype: No antigen is known for it.

This sample comprised PBMCs, obtained on the day of the first yellow fever vaccination. The rearrangement links TRBV5-1 to TRBJ2-5; 7 bases map to TRBD2. The receptor was isolated from a man between 18 and 35 years old who received the YFV17D yellow fever vaccine. The CDR3: CASGPRGGRETQYF. DNA for the CDR3: TGCGCCAGCGGGCCCCGCGGGGGACGAGAGACCCAGTACTTC.